The rows below give T cell receptor beta chains drawn from one sample of a study of T cells in Graves' hyperthyroidism and ophthalmopathy. MiXCR was run by TCRdb on the multiplex PCR reads, yielding one entry per CDR3 protein. The sample contains under 650,000 distinct CDR3 sequences, roughly 17% of which appear only once. The specimen was blood. These receptors originate from a woman between 25 and 40 years old with Graves' hyperthyroidism. The CDR3 runs from the conserved cysteine through the conserved F or W. A D gene is named only where the DNA matches it firmly. Some rows have no size entry. The others give once, few or many, or a class for an expanded clone.

size,J,V,D,CDR3,DNA
.,TRBJ2-5,TRBV28,TRBD2,CASSFRGLAGGFEYF,TGTGCCAGCAGTTTCCGGGGACTAGCGGGAGGGTTTGAGTACTTC
.,TRBJ2-1,TRBV27,TRBD2,CASSSSVGRIYNEQFF,TGTGCCAGCAGTAGCTCGGTCGGGAGGATTTACAATGAGCAGTTCTTC
many,TRBJ2-5,TRBV11-2,TRBD1,CASSAGTGYMETQYF,TGTGCCAGCAGCGCCGGGACAGGATATATGGAGACCCAGTACTTC
few,TRBJ1-3,TRBV2,.,CAVRQPGNTIYF,TGTGCCGTCCGACAGCCAGGAAACACCATATATTTT
.,TRBJ2-1,TRBV14,TRBD2,CASSILAGASNEQFF,TGTGCCAGCAGCATACTAGCGGGAGCCTCTAATGAGCAGTTCTTC
many,TRBJ1-1,TRBV2,.,CASRGDRAYTEAFF,TGTGCCAGCCGAGGCGACAGAGCTTACACTGAAGCTTTCTTT
many,TRBJ2-3,TRBV7-3,.,CASSFFGGTDTQYF,TGTGCCAGCAGCTTCTTTGGCGGCACAGATACGCAGTATTTT
many,TRBJ1-2,TRBV6-1,.,CASSDHQGIDYGYTF,TGTGCCAGCAGTGACCATCAGGGGATCGACTATGGCTACACCTTC
many,TRBJ2-1,TRBV12-3/TRBV12-4,.,CASRTLGGLKNEQFF,TGTGCCAGCAGGACCCTTGGGGGCTTGAAAAATGAGCAGTTCTTC
.,TRBJ2-2,TRBV29-1,TRBD1,CSVEDRGGFGELFF,TGCAGCGTGGAGGACAGGGGTGGCTTCGGGGAGCTGTTTTTT
many,TRBJ2-1,TRBV28,TRBD1,CASSFPTGTGGKDEQFF,TGTGCCAGCAGCTTTCCCACCGGGACAGGGGGGAAGGATGAGCAGTTCTTC
few,TRBJ2-3,TRBV6-2/TRBV6-3,.,CASSMLRTDTQYF,TGTGCCAGCAGCATGCTTCGCACAGATACGCAGTATTTT
many,TRBJ2-1,TRBV5-1,TRBD2,CASSLVSGRAPTYNEQFF,TGCGCCAGCAGCTTGGTCAGCGGGAGGGCCCCCACCTACAATGAGCAGTTCTTC
few,TRBJ2-7,TRBV20-1,TRBD2,CSARGLAGELYEQYF,TGCAGTGCTAGGGGACTAGCGGGAGAGCTGTACGAGCAGTACTTC
many,TRBJ2-1,TRBV27,.,CASNFYNEQFF,TGTGCCAGCAATTTCTACAATGAGCAGTTCTTC
.,TRBJ2-1,TRBV5-6,.,CASSLFSHNEQFF,TGTGCCAGCAGCTTATTCAGCCACAATGAGCAGTTCTTC
many,TRBJ2-1,TRBV7-9,.,CASSFFWGGSGNEQFF,TGTGCCAGCAGCTTCTTTTGGGGCGGTTCCGGAAATGAGCAGTTCTTC
many,TRBJ1-1,TRBV7-9,TRBD1,CASSRPDRGNTEAFF,TGTGCCAGCAGCCGCCCGGACAGGGGAAACACTGAAGCTTTCTTT
.,TRBJ1-6,TRBV5-1,TRBD1,CASSFGPGGPNSPLHF,TGCGCCAGCAGCTTTGGGCCAGGGGGACCTAATTCACCCCTCCACTTT
many,TRBJ1-2,TRBV6-2/TRBV6-3,.,CATGRNYGYTF,TGTGCCACCGGGAGAAACTATGGCTACACCTTC
many,TRBJ2-3,TRBV20-1,TRBD2,CSARRPLAATDTQYF,TGCAGTGCTAGGCGTCCGCTAGCGGCCACAGATACGCAGTATTTT
.,TRBJ2-7,TRBV10-3,TRBD1,CAISTRQGRHEQYF,TGTGCCATCAGCACCCGACAGGGAAGGCACGAGCAGTACTTC
few,TRBJ1-4,TRBV6-1,.,CASTGTDNEKLFF,TGTGCCAGCACCGGGACGGATAATGAAAAACTGTTTTTT
.,TRBJ1-4,TRBV7-3,TRBD1,CASSLGRGRGEKLFF,TGTGCCAGCAGCTTAGGAAGAGGCAGGGGGGAAAAACTGTTTTTT
many,TRBJ1-5,TRBV6-1,.,CASSERSNQPQHF,TGTGCCAGCAGTGAAAGGAGCAATCAGCCCCAGCATTTT
few,TRBJ2-2,TRBV19,.,CASSPLATLNTGELFF,TGTGCCAGTAGTCCTCTAGCGACCTTGAACACCGGGGAGCTGTTTTTT
many,TRBJ2-1,TRBV5-1,TRBD2,CASSLPGTSAYNEQFF,TGCGCCAGCAGCTTGCCCGGGACTAGCGCCTACAATGAGCAGTTCTTC
.,TRBJ2-1,TRBV7-6,.,CASSLLGVYNEQFF,TGTGCCAGCAGCTTGCTAGGGGTCTACAATGAGCAGTTCTTC
many,TRBJ1-3,TRBV11-2,.,CASSVQGSGNTIYF,TGTGCCAGCAGCGTTCAGGGTTCCGGAAACACCATATATTTT
many,TRBJ2-1,TRBV12-5,TRBD2,CASGRTSGNEQFF,TGTGCTAGTGGCCGGACTAGCGGGAATGAGCAGTTCTTC
many,TRBJ2-2,TRBV6-1,.,CASSGGATNTGELFF,TGTGCCAGCAGTGGCGGGGCAACGAACACCGGGGAGCTGTTTTTT
.,TRBJ2-7,TRBV29-1,.,CSVLLQGYYEQYF,TGCAGCGTTCTTTTACAGGGATACTACGAGCAGTACTTC
many,TRBJ2-3,TRBV2,.,CASRRPSITDTQYF,TGTGCCAGCCGAAGGCCCTCCATAACAGATACGCAGTATTTT
many,TRBJ1-2,TRBV28,.,CASSFFGAFNYGYTF,TGTGCCAGCAGTTTTTTCGGGGCCTTTAACTATGGCTACACCTTC
few,TRBJ2-2,TRBV6-5,.,CASSYPPGGGAGTGELFF,TGTGCCAGCAGTTACCCTCCAGGGGGAGGGGCGGGCACCGGGGAGCTGTTTTTT
.,TRBJ1-2,TRBV7-9,TRBD1,CASSLNGLLTGAFRDSYTF,TGTGCCAGCAGCTTAAACGGCCTTTTGACAGGGGCCTTTCGGGATAGCTACACCTTC
few,TRBJ2-2,TRBV7-6,TRBD2,CASSLEGLAGFGELFF,TGTGCCAGCAGCTTAGAGGGACTAGCGGGTTTCGGGGAGCTGTTTTTT
many,TRBJ1-5,TRBV28,.,CASSLFAAGNQPQHF,TGTGCCAGCAGTTTATTCGCCGCAGGGAATCAGCCCCAGCATTTT
many,TRBJ2-7,TRBV10-3,TRBD2,CAISENGRGYEQYF,TGTGCCATCAGTGAGAACGGGAGGGGGTACGAGCAGTACTTC
.,TRBJ2-4,TRBV27,.,CASSFPGNIQYF,TGTGCCAGCAGTTTTCCAGGGAACATTCAGTACTTC
.,TRBJ1-2,TRBV19,.,CATHSRPGGYTF,TGTGCCACACACTCCCGGCCCGGTGGCTACACCTTC
.,TRBJ2-1,TRBV4-3,TRBD2,CASSQDSGGGFEQFF,TGCGCCAGCAGCCAAGATTCGGGGGGAGGATTTGAGCAGTTCTTC
many,TRBJ2-4,TRBV12-3/TRBV12-4,TRBD2,CASSRLAGVANIQYF,TGTGCCAGCAGTCGACTAGCGGGAGTTGCGAACATTCAGTACTTC
.,TRBJ1-6,TRBV18,TRBD1,CASSPRTGGNNSPLHF,TGTGCCAGCTCACCACGGACAGGGGGTAATAATTCACCCCTCCACTTT
.,TRBJ2-7,TRBV6-5,.,CASSYGRDTYEQYF,TGTGCCAGCAGTTACGGCCGCGATACCTACGAGCAGTACTTC
.,TRBJ1-1,TRBV10-3,.,CAIALEGGGTEAFF,TGTGCCATCGCCCTCGAGGGGGGAGGGACTGAAGCTTTCTTT
few,TRBJ1-1,TRBV5-1,.,CASGQGGTTEAFF,TGCGCCAGCGGCCAGGGAGGGACTACTGAAGCTTTCTTT
few,TRBJ2-5,TRBV28,.,CASSLSSGRTQYF,TGTGCCAGCAGTTTATCCTCTGGCCGGACCCAGTACTTC
.,TRBJ2-7,TRBV27,TRBD1,CASSSQTGDEQYF,TGTGCCAGCAGTTCACAGACAGGGGACGAGCAGTACTTC
.,TRBJ2-7,TRBV6-5,.,CASSYSGQALPYEQYF,TGTGCCAGCAGTTACTCGGGGCAGGCCCTGCCCTACGAGCAGTACTTC
many,TRBJ2-1,TRBV6-5,.,CASSSFQGYNEQFF,TGTGCCAGCAGTTCGTTCCAGGGATACAATGAGCAGTTCTTC